These 25 T cell receptor beta chains share one sample of origin, sequenced in a study of T cell repertoires in cytomegalovirus infection. TCRdb ran MiXCR on the reads and lists one entry per CDR3 protein. Here the sample spans approximately 250,000 distinct CDR3 sequences, roughly 6.5% being singletons. The specimen sequenced was PBMCs. All receptors derive from a human donor in good health (CMV status not recorded). Some clones in this sample may be carry-over from other donors' samples.

This clonotype came up many times. This chain joins TRBV11-3 and TRBJ2-2; maybe TRBD1 (6 bases). The germline V gene has CDR1 SGHNT and CDR2 YENEEA. The CDR3 is 14 amino acids. V lost 8 bases, J lost 5 bases, and 15 bases lay in between. In nucleotides, the CDR3 is TGTGCCAGCCAGGGAACAGGGCCTACCGGGGAGCTGTTTTTT. Its protein product is CASQGTGPTGELFF. The variable domain in full, completed from reference TRBV11-3 and TRBJ2-2, reads EAGVVQSPRYKIIEKKQPVAFWCNPISGHNTLYWYLQNLGQGPELLIRYENEEAVDDSQLPKDRFSAERLKGVDSTLKIQPAELGDSAVYLCASQGTGPTGELFFGEGSRLTVL.

This clonotype was seen only a few times. The V call is TRBV2, the J call TRBJ2-5; D may be TRBD2 (6 bases). The length of the CDR3 is 14 residues. In germline, CDR1 is SNHLY, CDR2 FYNNEI. Trimming removed 6 bases from V and 5 bases from J, with 16 bases in between. CDR3 residues: CASSQTSNGETQYF. For the CDR3, the DNA is TGTGCCAGCAGCCAAACTAGCAACGGGGAGACCCAGTACTTC.

Ten or more counts support this clonotype. The CDR3 region has the DNA TGTGCCAGCAGGCATCGGGACGCCAAACAAGAGACCCAGTACTTC. As protein: CASRHRDAKQETQYF. This chain links TRBV7-2 with TRBJ2-5, with D perhaps assigned TRBD1 or TRBD2 (5 bases each). Trimming stripped 6 bases from V and 2 bases from J, with 16 bases between. Germline CDR1 SGHTA, CDR2 FQGNSA. This CDR3 is built from 15 residues.

This sequence joins TRBV7-9 and TRBJ1-2; TRBD1 aligns across 10 bases. Germline CDR1 and CDR2: SEHNR and FQNEAQ (reference sequence). Unmatched junction bases numbered 15, after V lost 3 bases and J lost 8 bases. CDR3 length: 17 amino acids. The CDR3 protein is CASSLSLGTGVPGGYTF. In nucleotides, the CDR3 is TGTGCCAGCAGCTTGTCGCTCGGGACAGGGGTCCCTGGGGGCTACACCTTC.

This clonotype was detected many times. The chain employs TRBV7-9 and TRBJ2-7; D tentatively fits TRBD1 or TRBD2 (6 bases each). The CDR3 runs 13 residues. CDR1 SEHNR and CDR2 FQNEAQ come from the germline V gene (reference sequence). Trimming shortened V by 8 bases and J by 3 bases, and 14 bases separated the two germline ends. CDR3: CASRPGADYEQYF. CDR3 nucleotide sequence: TGTGCCAGCCGTCCGGGGGCCGACTACGAGCAGTACTTC.

This clonotype showed up many times. The J gene is TRBJ2-2, the V gene TRBV29-1, with a tentative D call TRBD1 (5 bases). Trimming shortened V by 7 bases and J by 4 bases, and 19 bases separated the two germline ends. CDR1 SQVTM and CDR2 ANQGSEA come from the germline V gene. This CDR3 region has 15 residues. The CDR3, as DNA: TGCAGCGCCGCCCGCCCCGACAGATTCACCGGGGAGCTGTTTTTT. Its translation: CSAARPDRFTGELFF.

This clonotype came up many times. The chain employs TRBV6-2 or TRBV6-3 and TRBJ1-1; D is ambiguous. V lost 6 bases to trimming and J lost 1 base, with 15 bases between them. Looked up from germline, CDR1 is MNHEY and CDR2 is SVGEGT. This CDR3 is 15 amino acids long. The CDR3 coding sequence is TGTGCCAGCAGCTCCACGAGGAGAAGGAACACTGAAGCTTTCTTT. Protein product: CASSSTRRRNTEAFF.

The rearrangement uses TRBV11-2 and TRBJ2-1; D is unresolved. V lost 2 bases and J lost 4, with 15 bases in between. Germline CDR1 is SGHAT and CDR2 is FQNNGV. This CDR3 region has 16 residues. CDR3 in DNA: TGTGCCAGCAGCTTAAGACTCACCCGATTATACAATGAGCAGTTCTTC. Amino acids: CASSLRLTRLYNEQFF.

This clonotype appeared a few times. The chain joins TRBV24-1 to TRBJ2-5; D may match TRBD1 or TRBD2 (5 bases each). CDR1 is KGHDR and CDR2 is SFDVKD in the germline V gene. The CDR3 has 14 residues. V lost 4 bases, J lost 5 bases, and 13 bases lay in between. This CDR3 is CATSDGAREETQYF. As DNA, the CDR3 is TGTGCCACCAGTGACGGCGCCAGGGAGGAGACCCAGTACTTC.

The chain couples TRBV7-6 to TRBJ1-4, with a tentative D call TRBD1 (6 bases). The germline CDR1 and CDR2 sequences are SGHVS and FNYEAQ. This CDR3 has 16 residues. V lost 0 bases and J lost 4, with 12 bases in between. This CDR3 is CASSLAAGAGNEKLFF. In DNA form, the CDR3 reads TGTGCCAGCAGCTTAGCGGCGGGGGCCGGTAATGAAAAACTGTTTTTT.

This clonotype showed up many times. The chain joins TRBV12-3 or TRBV12-4 to TRBJ2-2, with 12 nucleotides matching TRBD2. The CDR3 has 17 amino acids. V lost 7 bases and J lost 2; bases outside the gene matches: 8. CDR3 nucleotides: TGTGCCAGCACCCCGACTAGCGGGGGTCCTAACACCGGGGAGCTGTTTTTT. Protein product: CASTPTSGGPNTGELFF.

This clonotype was found many times. V is TRBV20-1 and J is TRBJ1-1; D unclear. Trimming took off 3 bases at V and 4 bases at J, with 15 bases between the two ends. CDR3 length: 14 residues. Germline CDR1 and CDR2: DFQATT and SNEGSKA (reference sequence). The CDR3 loop reads CSARKVGVGTEAFF. Written as DNA, the CDR3 is TGCAGTGCTAGGAAGGTTGGCGTGGGCACTGAAGCTTTCTTT.

This clonotype came up many times. The chain is built from TRBV11-2 and TRBJ2-1; D may be TRBD2 (6 bases). With 3 bases removed from V and 4 bases from J, the gap between germline ends came to 10 bases. Germline V CDR1 and CDR2: SGHAT, FQNNGV. This CDR3 has 14 residues. The CDR3 sequence: CASSFGGRYNEQFF. The CDR3 DNA follows: TGTGCCAGCAGCTTCGGGGGACGGTACAATGAGCAGTTCTTC.

This clonotype has more than one count but fewer than ten. The chain combines TRBV20-1 with TRBJ2-1; 7 bases map to TRBD2. Germline V gene data show CDR1 as DFQATT and CDR2 as SNEGSKA (reference sequence). The CDR3 has 16 amino acids. V lost 6 bases and J lost 4; bases outside the gene matches: 15. The CDR3 region has the DNA TGCAGTGCCCCACTCCCGCGCGGGGGATTTTACAATGAGCAGTTCTTC. It specifies CSAPLPRGGFYNEQFF.

This clonotype was detected ten times or more. The J gene is TRBJ1-2, the V gene TRBV2; 8 nucleotides align to TRBD1. The CDR3 extends over 14 amino acids. Germline V gene lookup returns CDR1 SNHLY and CDR2 FYNNEI. After removal of 6 bases from V and 3 bases from J, the junction contained 6 bases not matched to a gene. CDR3 in amino acids: CASSKDRDDYGYTF. CDR3 coding DNA: TGTGCCAGCAGCAAGGACAGGGATGACTATGGCTACACCTTC.

This clonotype was detected many times. The genes are TRBV7-8 and TRBJ1-1; D remains unclear. V shed 1 base and J shed 1 base, with 16 bases lying between them. From germline, CDR1 is SGHVS and CDR2 FQNEAQ. The CDR3 sequence is 17 residues long. The DNA for the CDR3 is TGTGCCAGCAGCTTAGGCGTACGGATAGCCTCGAACACTGAAGCTTTCTTT. Translating it yields CASSLGVRIASNTEAFF.

This clonotype was counted at least ten times. The chain has TRBV29-1 and TRBJ2-3, with D unresolved. The CDR3 extends over 14 amino acids. V lost 3 bases to trimming and J lost 0 bases, with 10 bases between them. Germline loops: CDR1 SQVTM, CDR2 ANQGSEA. The CDR3 sequence: CSVDWTLSTDTQYF. CDR3 DNA: TGCAGCGTTGATTGGACCCTCAGCACAGATACGCAGTATTTT.

This clonotype appeared many times. The chain combines TRBV12-3 or TRBV12-4 with TRBJ1-3, with TRBD1 as a possible D gene (5 bases). V shed 0 bases and J shed 7 bases, with 10 bases lying between them. The CDR3 totals 14 residues. The CDR3 DNA follows: TGTGCCAGCAGTTTAGCTCTGGGGCCGAACACCATATATTTT. As protein: CASSLALGPNTIYF.

Ten or more counts support this clonotype. Here the CDR3 reads CASSSPGPIGTQYF. The CDR3 DNA reads as TGTGCCAGCAGCTCCCCTGGGCCGATAGGGACCCAGTACTTC. This chain connects TRBV7-9 to TRBJ2-5, with unresolved D. Germline V lookup: CDR1 SEHNR, CDR2 FQNEAQ (reference sequence). This CDR3 has 14 amino acids. Trimming took off 4 bases at V and 7 bases at J, with 16 bases between the two ends. Full variable domain (outside the CDR3, taken from reference TRBV7-9 and TRBJ2-5): DTGVSQNPRHKITKRGQNVTFRCDPISEHNRLYWYRQTLGQGPEFLTYFQNEAQLEKSRLLSDRFSAERPKGSFSTLEIQRTEQGDSAMYLCASSSPGPIGTQYFGPGTRLLVL.

This clonotype was detected ten times or more. V is TRBV7-2 and J is TRBJ2-4; TRBD1 matches at 8 bases. The germline V gene encodes CDR1 SGHTA and CDR2 FQGNSA. This CDR3 contains 15 residues. Trimming at V came to 5 bases and at J to 0 bases, leaving 3 bases not matched to a gene. The CDR3 spells CASSMDRVAKNIQYF. The CDR3 bases are TGTGCCAGCAGCATGGACAGGGTAGCCAAAAACATTCAGTACTTC.

This clonotype has more than one count but fewer than ten. This sequence joins TRBV4-2 and TRBJ1-1; D remains ambiguous. This CDR3 contains 15 residues. Germline V gene data show CDR1 as LGHNA and CDR2 as YNFKEQ. The V end was cut by 1 base, the J end by 4 bases, with 13 bases between. CDR3 bases: TGTGCCAGCAGCCAAGGAGCGGGGTCGGGCACTGAAGCTTTCTTT. Amino acid sequence: CASSQGAGSGTEAFF.

This clonotype was seen many times. The chain has TRBV24-1 and TRBJ2-2; TRBD2 might be the D (6 bases). Trimming took 4 bases from V and 5 from J, leaving 13 bases between them. This CDR3 has 15 amino acids. Germline CDR1 is KGHDR and CDR2 is SFDVKD. CDR3 sequence (DNA): TGTGCCACCAGTGACGGGGGTAAGGAGACCGGGGAGCTGTTTTTT. Protein: CATSDGGKETGELFF.

This clonotype came up a few times. Here the CDR3 DNA reads TGCGCCAGCAGCCAAGAGGCGGGGGGTTCTTTTAGCACAGATACGCAGTATTTT. This translates into CASSQEAGGSFSTDTQYF. The chain carries TRBV4-3 and TRBJ2-3; 8 nucleotides line up with TRBD2. In germline, CDR1 is LGHNA, CDR2 YSLEER. The CDR3 extends over 18 amino acids. Losses at the gene ends were 0 bases for V and 0 bases for J; bases not matched to a gene: 8.

This clonotype was seen ten or more times. The chain combines TRBV2 with TRBJ2-7; D is possibly TRBD1 (6 bases). The V end lost 2 bases, the J end lost 0 bases, and 8 bases lay between the germline ends. The CDR3 runs 14 residues. Germline assignment: CDR1 SNHLY and CDR2 FYNNEI. The CDR3 protein is CASSEQGTSYEQYF. CDR3 DNA: TGTGCCAGCAGTGAACAGGGGACCTCCTACGAGCAGTACTTC.

A few counts support this clonotype. This chain uses TRBV20-1 with TRBJ2-1, with unresolved D. The CDR3 has 10 residues. Between the trimmed V and J ends, which lost 5 bases and 3 bases, there was a span of 2 bases. CDR1 and CDR2 from the germline V gene are DFQATT and SNEGSKA (reference sequence). CDR3 loop: CSADYNEQFF. CDR3 nucleotides: TGCAGTGCTGACTACAATGAGCAGTTCTTC.